Included here is one T cell receptor beta chain sequence, with context. The CDR3 is made up of 14 amino acids. Germline V gives CDR1 SGHNT, CDR2 YYREEE (reference sequence). V lost 2 bases and J lost 2; bases outside the gene matches: 1. This record belongs to a study of cytomegalovirus exposure and HLA in healthy donors. A multiplex PCR was run with 60 Vbeta primers and 13 Jbeta primers. The method was immunoSEQ multiplex PCR; TCRdb's version includes in-frame clones alone and lacks a portion of them. The sample consists of 73,000 or so clones, approximately 78% of them appearing once. The sequence was collected from a human donor in good health. This rearrangement joins TRBV5-4 to TRBJ2-3; TRBD2 matches at 8 bases. The specimen was PBMCs. The CDR3 loop reads CASSLAGATDTQYF. CDR3 DNA sequence: TGTGCCAGCAGCTTAGCGGGGGCCACAGATACGCAGTATTTT.